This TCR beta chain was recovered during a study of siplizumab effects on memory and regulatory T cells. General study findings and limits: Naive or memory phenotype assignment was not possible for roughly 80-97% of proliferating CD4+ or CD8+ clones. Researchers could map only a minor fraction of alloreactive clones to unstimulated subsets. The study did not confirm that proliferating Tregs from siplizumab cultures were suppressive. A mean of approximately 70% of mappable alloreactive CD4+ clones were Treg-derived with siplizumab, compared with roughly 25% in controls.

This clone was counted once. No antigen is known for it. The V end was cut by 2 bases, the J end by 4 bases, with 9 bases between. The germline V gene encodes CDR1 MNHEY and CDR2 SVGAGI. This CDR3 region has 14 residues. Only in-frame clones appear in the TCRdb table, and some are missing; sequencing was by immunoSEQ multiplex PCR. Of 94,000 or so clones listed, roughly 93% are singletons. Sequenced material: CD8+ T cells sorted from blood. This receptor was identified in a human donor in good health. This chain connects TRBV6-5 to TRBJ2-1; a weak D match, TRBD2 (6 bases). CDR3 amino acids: CASSYGREYNEQFF. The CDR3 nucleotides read TGTGCCAGCAGTTACGGGCGGGAATACAATGAGCAGTTCTTC.